This entry concerns a single T cell receptor beta chain. Its specificity is not known. V dropped 10 bases and J dropped 4; count of bases not matched to a gene: 20. Germline assignment: CDR1 PRHDT and CDR2 FYEKMQ (reference sequence). The CDR3 loop spans 18 amino acids. The repertoire was sequenced with immunoSEQ multiplex PCR; TCRdb's copy has only in-frame clones and lacks some. Found here are about 320,000 clones, roughly 91% of them singletons; the top ten hold around 15%. This entry comes from a study of shared clonotypes between healthy human individuals. Study-wide results and limits: The study found lower generation probabilities in non-shared clonotypes than in those shared by all four donors.

The sequencing input was memory CD8+ T cells sorted from blood. Described subset: CD45RO+ cells pooled with CCR7-negative TemRA cells. The source is a man between 18 and 29 years old in good health. This chain joins TRBV13 and TRBJ1-3, with 9 bases identical to TRBD1. The CDR3 is CATRILRNRGLEGNTIYF. CDR3 DNA: TGTGCCACTCGAATTTTGCGGAACAGGGGGCTGGAAGGAAACACCATATATTTT.